This T cell receptor (beta chain) derives from a study of blood T cells in healthy people across ages. Notes on the study in general: When one million T cells were used, diversity estimates were thought to be underestimates.

The table lists this clonotype with a count of one. Its cognate antigen is unknown. Using a J-beta primer mix together with a sample-barcoded 5' primer, a second PCR was run for about 6 to 12 cycles. Each cDNA molecule received a tag from a template-switch adaptor that had 12 random nucleotides. Via MiXCR, TCRdb re-called the 5' RACE reads, giving one row per CDR3 protein. Altogether about 1.8 million distinct CDR3 sequences are present, about 50% being singletons, with the ten largest covering 2.1%. From germline, CDR1 is SNHLY and CDR2 FYNNEI. The CDR3 is 15 amino acids. V lost 1 base to trimming and J lost 7 bases; unmatched junction nucleotides: 6. Extraction of total RNA produced a minimum of 5 micrograms from each sample.

The sequence came from a woman aged 40 to 50 in good health. The chain has TRBV2 and TRBJ2-1, with 8 bases matching TRBD1. Sequenced input: blood. CDR3 DNA: TGTGCCAGCAGTGAAGGGGGGCAGGGGGCAAATGAGCAGTTCTTC. Protein: CASSEGGQGANEQFF.